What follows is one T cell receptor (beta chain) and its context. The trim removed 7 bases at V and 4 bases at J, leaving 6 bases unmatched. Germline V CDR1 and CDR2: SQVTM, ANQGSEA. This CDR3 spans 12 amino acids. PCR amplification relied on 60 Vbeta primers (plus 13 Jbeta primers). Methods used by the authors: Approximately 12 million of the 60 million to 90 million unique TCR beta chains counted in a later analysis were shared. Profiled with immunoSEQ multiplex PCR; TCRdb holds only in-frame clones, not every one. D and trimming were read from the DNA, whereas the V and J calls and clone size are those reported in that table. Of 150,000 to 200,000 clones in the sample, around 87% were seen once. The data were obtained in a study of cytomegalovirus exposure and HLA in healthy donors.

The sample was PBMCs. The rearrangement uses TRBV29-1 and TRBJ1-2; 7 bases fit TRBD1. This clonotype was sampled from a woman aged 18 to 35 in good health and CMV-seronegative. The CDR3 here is CSGATGIYGYTF. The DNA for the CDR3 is TGCAGCGGTGCGACAGGGATCTATGGCTACACCTTC.